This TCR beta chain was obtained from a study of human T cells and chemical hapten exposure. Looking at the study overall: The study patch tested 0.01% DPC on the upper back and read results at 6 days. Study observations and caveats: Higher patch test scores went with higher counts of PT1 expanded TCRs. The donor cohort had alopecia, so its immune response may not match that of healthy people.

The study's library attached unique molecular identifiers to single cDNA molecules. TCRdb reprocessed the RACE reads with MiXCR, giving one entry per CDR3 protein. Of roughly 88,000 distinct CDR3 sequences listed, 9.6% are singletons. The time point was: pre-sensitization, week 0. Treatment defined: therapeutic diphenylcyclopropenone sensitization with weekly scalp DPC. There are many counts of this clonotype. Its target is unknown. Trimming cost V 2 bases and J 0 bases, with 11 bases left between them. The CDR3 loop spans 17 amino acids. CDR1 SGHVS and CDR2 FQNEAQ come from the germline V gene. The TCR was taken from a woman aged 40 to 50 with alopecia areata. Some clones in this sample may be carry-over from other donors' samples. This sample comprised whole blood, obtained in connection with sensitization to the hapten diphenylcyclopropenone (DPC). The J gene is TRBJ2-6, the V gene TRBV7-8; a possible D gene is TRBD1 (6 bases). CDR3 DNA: TGTGCCAGCAGCTTATTATTAGGGGGCTCTGGGGCCAACGTCCTGACTTTC. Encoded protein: CASSLLLGGSGANVLTF. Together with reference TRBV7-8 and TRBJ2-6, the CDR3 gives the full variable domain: GAGVSQSPRYKVAKRGQDVALRCDPISGHVSLFWYQQALGQGPEFLTYFQNEAQLDKSGLPSDRFFAERPEGSVSTLKIQRTQQEDSAVYLCASSLLLGGSGANVLTFGAGSRLTVL.